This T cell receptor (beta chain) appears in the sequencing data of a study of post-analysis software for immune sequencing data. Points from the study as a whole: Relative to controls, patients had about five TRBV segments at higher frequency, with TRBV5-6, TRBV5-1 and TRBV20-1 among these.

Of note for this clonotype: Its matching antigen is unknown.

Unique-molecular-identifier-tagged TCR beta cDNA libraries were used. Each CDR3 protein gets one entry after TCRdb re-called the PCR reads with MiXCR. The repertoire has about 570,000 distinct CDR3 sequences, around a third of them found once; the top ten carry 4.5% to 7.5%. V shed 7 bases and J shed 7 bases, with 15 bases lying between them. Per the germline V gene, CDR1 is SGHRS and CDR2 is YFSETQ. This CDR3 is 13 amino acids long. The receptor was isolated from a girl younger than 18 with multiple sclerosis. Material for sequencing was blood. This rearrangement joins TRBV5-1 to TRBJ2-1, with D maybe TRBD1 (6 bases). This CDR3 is CASGLGALNEQFF. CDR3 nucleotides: TGCGCCAGCGGCCTGGGGGCTCTGAATGAGCAGTTCTTC.